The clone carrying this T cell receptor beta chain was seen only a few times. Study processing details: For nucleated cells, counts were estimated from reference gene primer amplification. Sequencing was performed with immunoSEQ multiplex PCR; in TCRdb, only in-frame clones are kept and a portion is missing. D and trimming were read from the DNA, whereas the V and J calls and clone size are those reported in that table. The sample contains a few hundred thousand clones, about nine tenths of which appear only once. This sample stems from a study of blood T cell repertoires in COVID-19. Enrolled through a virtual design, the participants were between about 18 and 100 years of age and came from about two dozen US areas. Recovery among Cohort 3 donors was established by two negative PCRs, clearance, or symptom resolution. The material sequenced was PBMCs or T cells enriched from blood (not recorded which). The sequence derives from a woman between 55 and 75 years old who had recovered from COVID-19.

CDR3 in amino acids: CAITPRQTSGGDDEQFF. DNA for the CDR3: TGTGCCATCACCCCTCGCCAGACTAGCGGGGGGGACGATGAGCAGTTCTTC. This chain connects TRBV10-3 to TRBJ2-1, with 14 bases matching TRBD2. Germline values: CDR1 ENHRY, CDR2 SYGVKD. Germline trimming cut 7 bases from V and 8 bases from J; bases unmatched to any gene: 13. The CDR3 runs 17 residues.